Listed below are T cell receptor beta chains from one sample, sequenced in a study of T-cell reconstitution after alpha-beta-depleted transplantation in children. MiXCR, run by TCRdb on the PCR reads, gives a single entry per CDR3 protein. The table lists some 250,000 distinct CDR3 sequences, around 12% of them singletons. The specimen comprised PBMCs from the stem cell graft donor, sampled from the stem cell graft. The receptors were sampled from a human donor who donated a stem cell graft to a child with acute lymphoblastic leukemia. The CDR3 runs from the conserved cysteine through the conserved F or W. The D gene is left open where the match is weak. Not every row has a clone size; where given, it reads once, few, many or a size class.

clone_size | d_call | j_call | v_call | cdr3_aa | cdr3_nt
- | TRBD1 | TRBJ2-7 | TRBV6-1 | CASSSTVGTGGHEQYF | TGTGCCAGCAGCTCAACCGTAGGGACAGGGGGCCACGAGCAGTACTTC
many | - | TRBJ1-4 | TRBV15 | CATRLGATTNEKLFF | TGTGCCACCAGGCTCGGGGCCACAACTAATGAAAAACTGTTTTTT
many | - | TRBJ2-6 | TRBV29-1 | CSVEDPRQGGAGANVLTF | TGCAGCGTTGAAGATCCCAGGCAGGGGGGTGCTGGGGCCAACGTCCTGACTTTC
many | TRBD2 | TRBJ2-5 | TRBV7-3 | CASSSKGLAVPYQETQYF | TGTGCCAGCAGCTCAAAGGGACTAGCGGTACCTTACCAAGAGACCCAGTACTTC
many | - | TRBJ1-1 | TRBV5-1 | CASTISEGLMNTEAFF | TGCGCCAGCACTATCTCAGAAGGACTAATGAACACTGAAGCTTTCTTT
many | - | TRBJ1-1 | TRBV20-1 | CSASLDSVWNTEAFF | TGCAGTGCTAGTCTGGACAGCGTCTGGAACACTGAAGCTTTCTTT
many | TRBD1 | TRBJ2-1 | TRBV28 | CASSLGGTGVYNEQFF | TGTGCCAGCAGTTTAGGCGGGACAGGTGTCTACAATGAGCAGTTCTTC
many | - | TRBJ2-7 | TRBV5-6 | CASSSAGSSYEQYF | TGTGCCAGCAGCTCGGCGGGGAGCTCCTACGAGCAGTACTTC
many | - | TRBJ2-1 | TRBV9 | CASRPGGGHTSSYNEQFF | TGTGCCAGCAGGCCCGGAGGAGGGCATACGAGCTCCTACAATGAGCAGTTCTTC
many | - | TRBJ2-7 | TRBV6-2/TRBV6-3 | CASRGWDTRRSYF | TGTGCCAGCAGAGGATGGGACACCCGACGTTCGTACTTC
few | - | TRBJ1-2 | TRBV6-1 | CASSRGRESGYTF | TGTGCCAGCAGTCGAGGCAGGGAGAGTGGCTACACCTTC
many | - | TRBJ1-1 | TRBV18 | CASSGGYGRAGGLNTEAFF | TGTGCCAGCTCCGGGGGGTATGGACGGGCAGGAGGATTGAACACTGAAGCTTTCTTT
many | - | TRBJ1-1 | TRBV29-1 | CSVVRGGNTEAFF | TGCAGCGTTGTTCGAGGGGGGAACACTGAAGCTTTCTTT
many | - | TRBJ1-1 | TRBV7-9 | CASSRGREAFF | TGTGCCAGCAGCCGGGGACGGGAAGCTTTCTTT
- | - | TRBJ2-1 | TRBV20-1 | CSASRAGGGDYNEQFF | TGCAGTGCTAGTCGGGCGGGCGGCGGGGATTACAATGAGCAGTTCTTC
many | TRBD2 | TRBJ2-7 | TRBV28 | CGAGGYEQYF | TGTGGGGCGGGGGGCTACGAGCAGTACTTC
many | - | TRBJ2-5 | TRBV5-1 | CASSLGIETQYF | TGCGCCAGCAGCTTGGGGATTGAGACCCAGTACTTC
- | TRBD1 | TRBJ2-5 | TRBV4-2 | CASSPRQGDNQETQYF | TGTGCCAGCAGCCCCCGACAGGGTGACAACCAAGAGACCCAGTACTTC
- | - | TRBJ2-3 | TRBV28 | CASSLPAEGANTDTQYF | TGTGCCAGCAGTCTTCCCGCGGAGGGGGCAAACACAGATACGCAGTATTTT
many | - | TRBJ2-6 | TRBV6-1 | CASSSRAFASGANVLTF | TGTGCCAGCAGCTCCAGAGCTTTTGCCTCTGGGGCCAACGTCCTGACTTTC